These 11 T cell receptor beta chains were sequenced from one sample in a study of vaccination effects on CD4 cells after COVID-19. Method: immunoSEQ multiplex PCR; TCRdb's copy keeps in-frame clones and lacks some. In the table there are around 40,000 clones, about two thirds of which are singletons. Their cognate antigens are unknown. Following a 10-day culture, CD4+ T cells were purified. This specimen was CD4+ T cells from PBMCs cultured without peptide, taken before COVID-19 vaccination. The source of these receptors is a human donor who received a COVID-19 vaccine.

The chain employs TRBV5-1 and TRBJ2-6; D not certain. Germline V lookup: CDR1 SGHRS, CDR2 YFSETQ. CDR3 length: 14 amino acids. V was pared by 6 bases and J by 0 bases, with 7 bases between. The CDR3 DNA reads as TGCGCCAGCACCCAGAACTCTGGGGCCAACGTCCTGACTTTC. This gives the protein CASTQNSGANVLTF. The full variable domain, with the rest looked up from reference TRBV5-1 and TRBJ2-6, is KAGVTQTPRYLIKTRGQQVTLSCSPISGHRSVSWYQQTPGQGLQFLFEYFSETQRNKGNFPGRFSGRQFSNSRSEMNVSTLELGDSALYLCASTQNSGANVLTFGAGSRLTVL.

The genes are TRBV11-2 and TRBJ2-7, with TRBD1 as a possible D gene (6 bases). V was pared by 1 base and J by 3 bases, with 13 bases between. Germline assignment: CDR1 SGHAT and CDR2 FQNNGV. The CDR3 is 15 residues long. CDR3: CASSLVAGQSYEQYF. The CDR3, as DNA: TGTGCCAGCAGCTTAGTAGCCGGACAGAGCTACGAGCAGTACTTC.

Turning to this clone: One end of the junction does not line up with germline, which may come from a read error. The CDR3 protein is CASSFTVQRDF. The CDR3 coding sequence is TGTGCCAGCAGCTTCACAGTACAGAGGGACTTC. The chain recombines TRBV5-4 with TRBJ2-4, with TRBD2 as a possible D gene (5 bases). The CDR3 runs 11 residues. Germline V CDR1 and CDR2: SGHNT, YYREEE (reference sequence).

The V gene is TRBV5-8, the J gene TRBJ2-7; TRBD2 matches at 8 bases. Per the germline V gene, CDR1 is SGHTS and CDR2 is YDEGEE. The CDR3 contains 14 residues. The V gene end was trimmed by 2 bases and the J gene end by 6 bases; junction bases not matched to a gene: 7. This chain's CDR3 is CASSFAGLEREQYF. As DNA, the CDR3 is TGTGCCAGCAGCTTTGCGGGACTAGAACGCGAGCAGTACTTC.

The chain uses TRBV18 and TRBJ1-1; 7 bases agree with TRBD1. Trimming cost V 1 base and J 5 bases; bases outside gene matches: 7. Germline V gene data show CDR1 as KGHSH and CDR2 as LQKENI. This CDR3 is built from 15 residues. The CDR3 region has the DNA TGTGCCAGCTCACCACTGTCCGGCAGGGGGACTGAAGCTTTCTTT. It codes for CASSPLSGRGTEAFF.

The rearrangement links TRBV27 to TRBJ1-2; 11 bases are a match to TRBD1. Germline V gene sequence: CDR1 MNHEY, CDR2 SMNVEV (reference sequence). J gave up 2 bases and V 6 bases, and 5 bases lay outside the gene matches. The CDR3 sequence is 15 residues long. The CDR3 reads CASRGQGGTNYGYTF. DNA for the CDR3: TGTGCCAGCAGGGGACAGGGGGGAACGAACTATGGCTACACCTTC.

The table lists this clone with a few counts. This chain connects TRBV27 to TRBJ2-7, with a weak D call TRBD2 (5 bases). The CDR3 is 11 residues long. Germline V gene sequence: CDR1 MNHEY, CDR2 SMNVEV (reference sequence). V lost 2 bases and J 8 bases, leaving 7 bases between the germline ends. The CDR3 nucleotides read TGTGCCAGCAGTTTAAGCGGTAAGCAGTACTTC. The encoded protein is CASSLSGKQYF.

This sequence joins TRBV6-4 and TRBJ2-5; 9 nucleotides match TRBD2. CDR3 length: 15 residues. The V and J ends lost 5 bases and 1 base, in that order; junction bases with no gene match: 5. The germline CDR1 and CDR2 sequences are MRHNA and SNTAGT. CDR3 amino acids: CASSLNSGGQETQYF. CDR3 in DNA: TGTGCCAGCAGTCTAAATAGCGGGGGCCAAGAGACCCAGTACTTC.

This CDR3 reads CASSDTGDPYNEQFF. CDR3 sequence (DNA): TGTGCCAGCAGTGATACGGGAGATCCCTACAATGAGCAGTTCTTC. The chain is built from TRBV6-4 and TRBJ2-1, with D possibly TRBD2 on 6 matching bases. CDR3 size: 15 residues. The V end lost 3 bases, the J end lost 2 bases, and 11 bases lay between the germline ends. Germline CDR1 is MRHNA and CDR2 is SNTAGT.

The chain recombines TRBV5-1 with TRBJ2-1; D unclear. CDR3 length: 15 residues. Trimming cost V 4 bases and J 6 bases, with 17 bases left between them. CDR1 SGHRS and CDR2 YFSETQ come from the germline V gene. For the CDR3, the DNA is TGCGCCAGCAGCGCCCGGGTGACGGTCTCCAATGAGCAGTTCTTC. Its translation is CASSARVTVSNEQFF.

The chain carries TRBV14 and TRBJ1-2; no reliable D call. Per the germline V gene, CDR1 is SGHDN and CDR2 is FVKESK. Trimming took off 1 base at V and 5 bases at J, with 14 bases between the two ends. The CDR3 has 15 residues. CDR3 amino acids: CASSQVAAGNYGYTF. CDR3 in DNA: TGTGCCAGCAGCCAAGTCGCAGCGGGCAATTATGGCTACACCTTC.